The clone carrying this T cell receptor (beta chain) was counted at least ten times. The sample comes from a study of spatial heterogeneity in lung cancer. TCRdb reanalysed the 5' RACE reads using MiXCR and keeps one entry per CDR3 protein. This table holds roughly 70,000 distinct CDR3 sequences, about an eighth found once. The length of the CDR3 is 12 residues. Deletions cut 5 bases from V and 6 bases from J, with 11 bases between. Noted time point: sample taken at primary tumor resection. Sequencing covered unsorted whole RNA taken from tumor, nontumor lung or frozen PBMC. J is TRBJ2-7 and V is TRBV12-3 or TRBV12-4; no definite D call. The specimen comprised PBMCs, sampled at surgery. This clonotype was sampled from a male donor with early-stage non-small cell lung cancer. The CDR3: CASSPRLGEQYF. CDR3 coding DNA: TGTGCCAGCAGTCCGCGGCTCGGCGAGCAGTACTTC.